Listed below are T cell receptor beta chains from one sample, sequenced in a study of PD-1 blockade in classical Hodgkin lymphoma. Clones were read by immunoSEQ multiplex PCR, and TCRdb kept only the in-frame ones, dropping some. The profile shows about 5,000 clones, about 80% of them singletons. The sequenced sample was CD4+ T cells from blood, obtained before the fourth cycle of nivolumab. The origin of the receptors is a human donor with classical Hodgkin lymphoma. Both conserved end residues are part of each CDR3. D genes are given only for firm matches. Clone size appears in some rows only: once, few, many, or a class for an expanded clone.

CDR3 DNA | CDR3 protein | clone size | J gene | CDR3 length | V gene | D gene
TGTGCCACCCGGGCCTTTGGGGAGACCCAGTACTTC | CATRAFGETQYF | once | TRBJ2-5 | 12 | TRBV19 | NA
TGCGCCAGCAGGGGCGGGACAGGGCGAACCATCTATGGCTACACCTTC | CASRGGTGRTIYGYTF | few | TRBJ1-2 | 16 | TRBV4-1 | TRBD1
TGTGCCAGCAGCGTAGCGGGGCTCAACTATGGCTACACCTTC | CASSVAGLNYGYTF | NA | TRBJ1-2 | 14 | TRBV9 | NA
TGCGCCAGCAGGGGGGAAACTGAAGCTTTCTTT | CASRGETEAFF | NA | TRBJ1-1 | 11 | TRBV5-1 | NA
TGCAGTGCTACCGGGAACACTGAAGCTTTCTTT | CSATGNTEAFF | few | TRBJ1-1 | 11 | TRBV20-1 | NA
TGTGCCAGCAGCTTAGGTGGGGACAGGGCCTATGGCTACACCTTC | CASSLGGDRAYGYTF | few | TRBJ1-2 | 15 | TRBV11-2 | TRBD1
TGCGCCAGCAGCCGATCGGCTCAGGGCTACTCTGGAAACACCATATATTTT | CASSRSAQGYSGNTIYF | few | TRBJ1-3 | 17 | TRBV4-1 | NA
TGTGCCAGCAGTTACCCGACAAGGGGTCGGAATCAGCCCCAGCATTTT | CASSYPTRGRNQPQHF | NA | TRBJ1-5 | 16 | TRBV6-6 | NA
TGCACCAGCGTACTAGCGGGGGGCGGTGAAGAGACCCAGTACTTC | CTSVLAGGGEETQYF | NA | TRBJ2-5 | 15 | TRBV1 | NA
TGCGCCAGCAGCCAAGAGATGGGGCATACGCAGTATTTT | CASSQEMGHTQYF | NA | TRBJ2-3 | 13 | TRBV4-1 | NA
TGTGCCAGCAACCTAAGGGCATGGGCTCTCTACGAGCAGTACTTC | CASNLRAWALYEQYF | NA | TRBJ2-7 | 15 | TRBV6-8 | NA
TGTGCCAGTAGTACGGGACAGAACACTTCACCCCTCCACTTT | CASSTGQNTSPLHF | few | TRBJ1-6 | 14 | TRBV19 | TRBD1
TGCAGTGCTCAGAACGGCTACGAGCAGTACTTC | CSAQNGYEQYF | NA | TRBJ2-7 | 11 | TRBV20-1 | NA
TGTGCCAGCAGTTCCGCTGCGGGGACAGGGGAGGCGAATGGCTACACCTTC | CASSSAAGTGEANGYTF | NA | TRBJ1-2 | 17 | TRBV28 | TRBD1
TGTGCCAGCAGTTTGAGTTCTGGGGCCAACGTCCTGACTTTC | CASSLSSGANVLTF | NA | TRBJ2-6 | 14 | TRBV27 | NA
TGTGCCAGCAGCTCCGAAAGGACAGTTAATGAGCAGTTCTTC | CASSSERTVNEQFF | NA | TRBJ2-1 | 14 | TRBV7-2 | NA
TGTGCCAGCAGCCGGAAACAGCAAGAGACCCAGTACTTC | CASSRKQQETQYF | NA | TRBJ2-5 | 13 | TRBV7-2 | NA
TGTGCCAGCAGTCCCCCAGGCTATGGCTACACCTTC | CASSPPGYGYTF | NA | TRBJ1-2 | 12 | TRBV28 | NA
TGCGCCAGCAGCCAAGAAGTTGGGGGGCCCCACGAGCAGTACTTC | CASSQEVGGPHEQYF | once | TRBJ2-7 | 15 | TRBV4-3 | NA
TGTGCCAGCAGCGCCAATTACAAGTCTGGGGCCAACGTCCTGACTTTC | CASSANYKSGANVLTF | NA | TRBJ2-6 | 16 | TRBV9 | NA